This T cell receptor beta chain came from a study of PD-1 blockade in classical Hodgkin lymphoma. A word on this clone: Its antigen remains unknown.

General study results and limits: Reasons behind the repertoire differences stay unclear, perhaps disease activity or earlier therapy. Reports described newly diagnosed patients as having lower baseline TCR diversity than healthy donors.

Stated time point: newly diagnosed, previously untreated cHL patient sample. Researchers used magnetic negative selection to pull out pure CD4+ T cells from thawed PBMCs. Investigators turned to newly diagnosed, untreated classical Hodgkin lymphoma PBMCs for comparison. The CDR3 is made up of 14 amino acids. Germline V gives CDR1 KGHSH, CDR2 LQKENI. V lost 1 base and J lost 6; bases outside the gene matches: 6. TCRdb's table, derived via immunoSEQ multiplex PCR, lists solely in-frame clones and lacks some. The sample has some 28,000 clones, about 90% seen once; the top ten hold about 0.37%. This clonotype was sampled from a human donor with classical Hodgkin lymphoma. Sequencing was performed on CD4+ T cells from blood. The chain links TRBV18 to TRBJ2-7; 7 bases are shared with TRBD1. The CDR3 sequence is CASSPLLTGSEQYF. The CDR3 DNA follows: TGTGCCAGCTCACCACTCTTGACAGGGAGCGAGCAGTACTTC.